These 7 T cell receptor beta chains were all obtained from the same sample, sequenced in a study of neurological immune-mediated disorders. One entry per CDR3 protein, called by TCRdb with MiXCR from the 5' RACE reads. Among about 53,000 distinct CDR3 sequences, roughly 15% were seen once, and the ten largest hold roughly 4.5%. The sample was PBMCs. These receptors came from a man aged 55-75 years in good health.

This clonotype was seen repeatedly, ten times or more. The CDR3 DNA is TGTGCCAGCAGCCCGCTTACGGGCTCTGGAAACACCATATATTTT. Protein: CASSPLTGSGNTIYF. The chain links TRBV7-9 to TRBJ1-3; D unresolved. Trimming removed 5 bases at V and 0 bases at J, with 11 bases between. Germline loops: CDR1 SEHNR, CDR2 FQNEAQ (reference sequence). This CDR3 has 15 amino acids.

Ten or more counts support this clonotype. This chain links TRBV7-6 with TRBJ1-1; 8 bases map to TRBD1. This CDR3 has 13 amino acids. The germline V gene has CDR1 SGHVS and CDR2 FNYEAQ. Trimming at V came to 5 bases and at J to 4 bases, leaving 3 bases not matched to a gene. CDR3 bases: TGTGCCAGCAGCCGACAGGGGAGCACTGAAGCTTTCTTT. Translation: CASSRQGSTEAFF.

Ten or more counts support this clonotype. V usage is TRBV4-2 and J usage is TRBJ2-4, with 11 bases identical to TRBD2. The CDR3 sequence is 16 residues long. The germline gives CDR1 LGHNA, CDR2 YNFKEQ. Trimming cost V 1 base and J 6 bases; bases outside gene matches: 5. The CDR3 sequence: CASSQGGTSGRNIQYF. In DNA, the CDR3 is TGTGCCAGCAGCCAAGGGGGAACTAGCGGGAGAAACATTCAGTACTTC.

In this sample, this clonotype turned up many times. As DNA, the CDR3 is TGTGCCATCAAACGAGAGGGTCCCCAAGAGACCCAGTACTTC. It yields the protein CAIKREGPQETQYF. V gene TRBV10-3 combines with J gene TRBJ2-5; D may be TRBD2 (5 bases). This CDR3 comprises 14 residues. The V gene's germline CDR1 is ENHRY and CDR2 SYGVKD. V was cut by 7 bases and J by 1 base, with 13 bases left in between.

This clonotype was counted at least ten times. The rearrangement uses TRBV11-2 and TRBJ1-4; maybe TRBD1 (6 bases). Germline V lookup: CDR1 SGHAT, CDR2 FQNNGV. The CDR3 consists of 18 residues. Trimming pared 5 bases from V and 0 bases from J, leaving 19 bases between. As DNA, the CDR3 is TGTGCCAGCAGCCCCCACCTGACAGGCCAAACAACTAATGAAAAACTGTTTTTT. This encodes CASSPHLTGQTTNEKLFF.

The rearrangement uses TRBV7-9 and TRBJ2-7; TRBD2 might be the D (5 bases). The length of the CDR3 is 16 residues. Trimming took off 5 bases at V and 3 bases at J, with 20 bases between the two ends. CDR1 SEHNR and CDR2 FQNEAQ come from the germline V gene (reference sequence). The CDR3 sequence: CASSADGSGGLYEQYF. In nucleotides, the CDR3 is TGTGCCAGCAGCGCAGACGGTTCGGGCGGGCTCTACGAGCAGTACTTC.

Many counts were recorded for this clonotype. The chain has TRBV5-8 and TRBJ2-1, with 10 bases matching TRBD2. From germline, CDR1 is SGHTS and CDR2 YDEGEE. V dropped 4 bases and J dropped 8; count of bases not matched to a gene: 3. The CDR3 sequence is 13 residues long. The CDR3 nucleotides read TGTGCCAGCAGCCAGCGGGAGGGCTATGAGCAGTTCTTC. Its translation: CASSQREGYEQFF. The full variable domain, its missing parts supplied by reference TRBV5-8 and TRBJ2-1, is EAGVTQSPTHLIKTRGQQATLRCSPISGHTSVYWYQQALGLGLQFLLWYDEGEERNRGNFPPRFSGRQFPNYSSELNVNALELEDSALYLCASSQREGYEQFFGPGTRLTVL.